One and the same sample provided the 18 T cell receptor beta chains below, sequenced in a study of regulatory T cells in long-lasting Graves disease (dated by TCRdb to the early 2020s). Preparation of the library involved multiplex PCR. The sequencer listed for this sample is Illumina HiSeq 4000. TCR beta libraries were built with iRepertoire HTBI primers and Arm-PCR amplification of CDR3 regions. TCRdb reprocessing: public reads trimmed at Q25 with fastp, clones called with MiXCR, in-frame beta chains kept. Every distinct CDR3 protein forms one entry, paired with its most common genes and DNA. The sample has approximately 350,000 distinct CDR3 sequences on record, over 15% of them singletons. Together, the top ten hold about 32% of the sample. The time point label, as the study defines it: newly diagnosed GD, antithyroid drugs for less than 3 months. RNA was extracted from PBMCs in TRIzol for both TCR sequencing and RNA sequencing.

The same data also went into a second study, on T cells in Graves' hyperthyroidism and ophthalmopathy.

This specimen consisted of peripheral blood mononuclear cells (PBMCs), obtained at new diagnosis, from a patient treated with antithyroid drugs. The source of these receptors is a man aged 35 to 55 with Graves disease. Donor details come from another sample of the same person, matched by shared clones.

Many counts were recorded for this clonotype. This chain links TRBV7-9 with TRBJ2-5, with 7 bases matching TRBD1. V shed 5 bases and J 5 bases; nucleotides not matched to a gene: 8. The CDR3 has 14 residues. CDR1 and CDR2 from the germline V gene are SEHNR and FQNEAQ (reference sequence). DNA of the CDR3: TGTGCCAGCAGCCCTCGACAGGGATACGAGACCCAGTACTTC. Its translation is CASSPRQGYETQYF.

This clonotype was observed at least ten times. A junction end diverges from the germline sequence, so it may reflect a read error. The V gene is TRBV5-1, the J gene TRBJ2-3, with 8 bases identical to TRBD2. Germline values: CDR1 SGHRS, CDR2 YFSETQ. There are 17 residues in the CDR3. The DNA of the CDR3 is TGTGCCAGCAGCGCCGCCGGGGGGGCCGAGGGCACAGATACGCAGTATTTT. Its translation: CASSAAGGAEGTDTQYF.

This clonotype showed up many times. V gene TRBV2 combines with J gene TRBJ2-3, with D unresolved. V gave up 3 bases and J gave up 1 base, with 14 bases separating them. The germline CDR1 and CDR2 sequences are SNHLY and FYNNEI. The length of the CDR3 is 16 residues. CDR3 sequence (DNA): TGTGCCAGCAGTGAGGGTCCCCCCTCAGGCACAGATACGCAGTATTTT. This gives the protein CASSEGPPSGTDTQYF.

This clonotype has only a few counts. The gene calls are TRBV20-1 and TRBJ2-5, with D possibly called TRBD1 or TRBD2 (6 bases each). The CDR3 sequence is 13 residues long. The ends were cut back, 2 bases at V and 3 bases at J, with 10 bases in the middle. The germline V gene has CDR1 DFQATT and CDR2 SNEGSKA (reference sequence). The CDR3: CSARPGAKETQYF. CDR3 bases: TGCAGTGCTAGACCGGGGGCGAAAGAGACCCAGTACTTC.

This clonotype was observed a few times. The chain employs TRBV9 and TRBJ2-3; D is perhaps TRBD2 (5 bases). The CDR3 length is 12 residues. Trimming removed 0 bases from V and 14 bases from J, with 13 bases in between. Germline CDR1 is SGDLS and CDR2 is YYNGEE. The CDR3 DNA reads TGTGCCAGCAGCGTAGATAGGGATGGACTGTATTTT. Translated: CASSVDRDGLYF. Complete variable domain (other parts from reference TRBV9 and TRBJ2-3): DSGVTQTPKHLITATGQRVTLRCSPRSGDLSVYWYQQSLDQGLQFLIQYYNGEERAKGNILERFSAQQFPDLHSELNLSSLELGDSALYFCASSVDRDGLYFGPGTRLTVL.

Points on this clonotype: The missing conserved phenylalanine or tryptophan at the end of this CDR3 makes a read error likely. The J gene is TRBJ1-1, the V gene TRBV18, with no clear D. Trimming removed 1 base from V and 0 bases from J, with 6 bases in between. Germline values: CDR1 KGHSH, CDR2 LQKENI. This CDR3 is built from 14 residues. This chain's CDR3 is CASSPQGLNTEAFS. For the CDR3, the DNA is TGTGCCAGCTCACCACAGGGATTGAACACTGAAGCTTTCTCT.

In the case of this clonotype: A read error is possible here, since a much larger clone lies one base away. V is TRBV6-2 or TRBV6-3 and J is TRBJ2-1, with D unclear. The better agreement between TRBJ2-5 and the DNA end casts doubt on the J call. The CDR3 spans 14 residues. Germline V gene lookup returns CDR1 MNHEY and CDR2 SVGEGT. In DNA, the CDR3 is TGTGCCAGCAGTTACCATCGGGTAGGAGAGGCCCAGTACTTC. Its protein is CASSYHRVGEAQYF.

The table lists this clonotype with many counts. The chain has TRBV29-1 and TRBJ2-7; TRBD2 agrees at 8 bases. Germline-derived CDR1 and CDR2 are SQVTM and ANQGSEA. This CDR3 is built from 13 residues. The junction had 6 bases not matched to a gene; V was cut back by 6 bases and J by 2 bases. The CDR3 loop reads CSVSLAATYEQYF. CDR3 sequence (DNA): TGCAGCGTCTCACTAGCGGCGACCTACGAGCAGTACTTC.

This clonotype has only a few counts. The CDR3 loop reads CASSLVGLAAYNEQFF. The DNA for the CDR3 is TGTGCCAGCAGCTTAGTCGGCCTAGCGGCATACAATGAGCAGTTCTTC. V is TRBV7-9 and J is TRBJ2-1, with 7 positions matching TRBD2. Germline V gene lookup returns CDR1 SEHNR and CDR2 FQNEAQ (reference sequence). V was clipped by 1 base and J by 4 bases; unmatched bases: 7. The CDR3 sequence is 16 residues long.

This clonotype was found many times. The chain uses TRBV30 and TRBJ2-3; no clear D. Germline-derived CDR1 and CDR2 are GTSNPN and SVGIG (reference sequence). The CDR3 contains 15 residues. V dropped 0 bases and J dropped 1 base, with 11 bases sitting between them. The CDR3: CAWSVGIDRTDTQYF. CDR3 nucleotide sequence: TGTGCCTGGAGTGTAGGGATCGACCGCACAGATACGCAGTATTTT. The full variable domain, in which reference TRBV30 and TRBJ2-3 provide the parts outside the CDR3, is SQTIHQWPATLVQPVGSPLSLECTVEGTSNPNLYWYRQAAGRGLQLLFYSVGIGQISSEVPQNLSASRPQDRQFILSSKKLLLSDSGFYLCAWSVGIDRTDTQYFGPGTRLTVL.

This clonotype was seen a handful of times. The chain couples TRBV18 to TRBJ2-7; a possible D gene is TRBD1 (6 bases). Per germline, CDR1 KGHSH and CDR2 LQKENI. The CDR3 is made up of 15 amino acids. V lost 3 bases and J 5 bases, leaving 17 bases between the germline ends. CDR3 coding DNA: TGTGCCAGCTCACCGGGGATAAGGGGGTCCGACGAGCAGTACTTC. Its translation: CASSPGIRGSDEQYF.

This clonotype was picked up many times. The chain is built from TRBV5-6 and TRBJ1-2, with D tentatively TRBD1 (6 bases). CDR3 length: 14 amino acids. V was trimmed by 1 base and J by 1 base, leaving 8 bases between them. Germline V gene sequence: CDR1 SGHDT, CDR2 YYEEEE. Written as DNA, the CDR3 is TGTGCCAGCAGCTTGCCAGGGGTTAACTATGGCTACACCTTC. It codes for CASSLPGVNYGYTF.

V gene TRBV19 combines with J gene TRBJ2-7, with TRBD1 identical over 7 bases. Trimming at V came to 3 bases and at J to 4 bases, leaving 6 bases not matched to a gene. The CDR3 contains 14 residues. Germline V lookup: CDR1 LNHDA, CDR2 SQIVND (reference sequence). This CDR3 is CASSMTGNGYEQYF. The CDR3 coding sequence is TGTGCCAGTAGTATGACAGGGAACGGATACGAGCAGTACTTC.

This clonotype was found a few times. This rearrangement joins TRBV18 to TRBJ2-1; tentative D call: TRBD2 (5 bases). This CDR3 spans 11 amino acids. The V and J ends lost 3 bases and 16 bases respectively, with 13 bases between them. CDR1 KGHSH and CDR2 LQKENI come from the germline V gene. The CDR3 here is CASSPGRGNFF. The CDR3 DNA reads TGTGCCAGCTCACCTGGCCGGGGTAATTTCTTC.

Many counts were recorded for this clonotype. This chain uses TRBV28 with TRBJ2-3; the match to TRBD1 covers 8 bases. There are 15 residues in the CDR3. The trim removed 6 bases at V and 4 bases at J, leaving 9 bases unmatched. CDR1 is MDHEN, CDR2 SYDVKM, per germline. CDR3 nucleotide sequence: TGTGCCAGCAGCCCAGGACAGGGTGAGGCAGATACGCAGTATTTT. This translates into CASSPGQGEADTQYF.

The sample holds many counts of this clonotype. In nucleotides, the CDR3 is TGTGCCAGCAGCTTAGAGGGGACGCGGGGGACCCAGTACTTC. This encodes CASSLEGTRGTQYF. The V gene is TRBV7-2, the J gene TRBJ2-5; the D gene is possibly TRBD2 (6 bases). The CDR3 covers 14 residues. Per the germline V gene, CDR1 is SGHTA and CDR2 is FQGNSA. Trimming took 1 base from V and 7 from J, leaving 13 bases between them.

Ten or more counts support this clonotype. The V and J genes are TRBV5-1 and TRBJ1-5; D gene ambiguous. Trimming shortened V by 4 bases and J by 3 bases, and 17 bases separated the two germline ends. CDR1 is SGHRS and CDR2 is YFSETQ in the germline V gene. The CDR3 runs to 16 residues. The CDR3: CASSGGLNENNQPQHF. The CDR3 nucleotides read TGCGCCAGCAGCGGAGGCCTAAACGAGAACAATCAGCCCCAGCATTTT.

The chain uses TRBV19 and TRBJ2-1, with 7 bases lining up with TRBD1. With V trimmed by 5 bases and J by 7 bases, 14 bases remained unmatched. The CDR3 consists of 16 residues. The V gene's germline CDR1 is LNHDA and CDR2 SQIVND (reference sequence). CDR3 coding DNA: TGTGCCAGTAGTCCCTACAAAATGACAGGGTCAAATGAGCAGTTCTTC. It codes for CASSPYKMTGSNEQFF.